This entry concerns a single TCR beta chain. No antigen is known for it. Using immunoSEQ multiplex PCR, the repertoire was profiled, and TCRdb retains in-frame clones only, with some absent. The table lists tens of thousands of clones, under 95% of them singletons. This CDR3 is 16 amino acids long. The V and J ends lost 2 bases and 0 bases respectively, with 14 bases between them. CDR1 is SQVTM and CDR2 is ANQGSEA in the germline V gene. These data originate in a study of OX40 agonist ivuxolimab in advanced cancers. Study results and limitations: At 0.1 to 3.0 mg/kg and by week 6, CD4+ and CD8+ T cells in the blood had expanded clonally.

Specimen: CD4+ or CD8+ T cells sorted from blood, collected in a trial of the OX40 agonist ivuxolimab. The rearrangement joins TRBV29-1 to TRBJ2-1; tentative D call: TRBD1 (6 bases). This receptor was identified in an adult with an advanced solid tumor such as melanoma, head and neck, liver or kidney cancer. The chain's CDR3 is CSVELTDRSSYNEQFF. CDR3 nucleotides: TGCAGCGTTGAATTAACCGACAGGAGCTCCTACAATGAGCAGTTCTTC.